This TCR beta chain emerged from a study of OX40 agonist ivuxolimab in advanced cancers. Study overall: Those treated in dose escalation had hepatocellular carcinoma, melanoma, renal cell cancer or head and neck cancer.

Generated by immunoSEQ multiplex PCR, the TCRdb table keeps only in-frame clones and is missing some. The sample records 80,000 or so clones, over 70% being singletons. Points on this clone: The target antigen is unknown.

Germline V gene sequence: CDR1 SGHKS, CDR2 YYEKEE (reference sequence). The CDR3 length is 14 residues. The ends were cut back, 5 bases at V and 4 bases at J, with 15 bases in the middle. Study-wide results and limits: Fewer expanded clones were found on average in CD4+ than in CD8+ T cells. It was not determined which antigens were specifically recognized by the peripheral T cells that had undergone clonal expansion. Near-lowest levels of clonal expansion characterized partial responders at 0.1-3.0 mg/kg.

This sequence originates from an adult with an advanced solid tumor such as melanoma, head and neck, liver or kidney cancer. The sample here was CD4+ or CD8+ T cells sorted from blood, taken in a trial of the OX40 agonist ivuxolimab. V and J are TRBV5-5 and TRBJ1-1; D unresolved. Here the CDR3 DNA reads TGTGCCAGCAGGCCATCGGGGAGGACCACTGAAGCTTTCTTT. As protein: CASRPSGRTTEAFF.